This entry describes one T cell receptor (beta chain). Its recognized antigen is unknown. No base quality information exists; no much larger clone differs at one position. Receptor amplification or capture employed the immunoSEQ multiplex PCR assay. This is the immuneACCESS table as TCRdb keeps it, with only in-frame sequences that have V and J called. A part of the clones is gone; compared with another copy, unresolved V genes explain less than half, and the rest is unexplained. Counted in this sample were roughly 93,000 clones; about 89% of them appeared once. The ten top clones hold less than 10% of the sample. The data originate from a study of control samples from healthy donors and cancer patients (dated by TCRdb to 2018 to 2020). The sequencing input was PBMCs. The receptor was isolated from a woman between 50 and 59 years old with colorectal cancer.

CDR3 region: CASSQVTLSRAFF. Here is the DNA: TGTGCCAGCAGCCAAGTCACTCTTTCCAGGGCTTTCTTT. The sequence links TRBV3-1 (or the pseudogene TRBV3-2) to TRBJ1-1; the D gene lacks a confident call. The CDR3 sequence holds 13 residues, the cysteine and phenylalanine included. Left in the record is the CDR3 DNA by itself, 39 bases read in frame from the first base. Sequences LGHDT (CDR1) and YNNKEL (CDR2) are obtained from the germline V gene (reference sequence). A distance of 14 bases separates the germline ends of V and J, which lose 1 base and 11 bases respectively.